Following are 2 T cell receptor beta chains from one sample sequenced in a study of T cell clusters in autoimmune cytopenias. Some 39,000 genome equivalents of blood DNA were amplified for TRB. One tube held mixed TRB-A and TRB-B primer pools for touch-down PCR. TCRdb re-called the multiplex PCR reads and shows each CDR3 protein once, DNA omitted. The sample table sets out some 13,000 distinct CDR3 sequences. The material sequenced was peripheral blood. All receptors derive from a human donor with an autoimmune cytopenia or autoimmune hepatitis (not recorded which).

The chain links TRBV6-5 to TRBJ2-5; TCRdb's D gene call, TRBD1, goes unchecked for lack of DNA. This CDR3 is built from 15 residues. Per the germline V gene, CDR1 is MNHEY and CDR2 is SVGAGI. The CDR3 sequence is CASGTPGQLQETQYF.

The chain joins TRBV18 to TRBJ2-2; TCRdb's D call, TRBD2, is unchecked because there is no DNA. The CDR3 sequence is 16 residues long. Germline V lookup: CDR1 KGHSH, CDR2 LQKENI. CDR3 sequence reads: CASSSGPPTVTGELFF.